This T cell receptor (beta chain) was recovered during a study of cytomegalovirus exposure and HLA in healthy donors. The CDR3 is 15 amino acids. With 5 bases removed from V and 2 bases from J, the gap between germline ends came to 16 bases. The germline CDR1 and CDR2 sequences are MNHEY and SVGAGI. The PCR employed 60 Vbeta primers together with 13 Jbeta primers. Sequencing was performed with immunoSEQ multiplex PCR; in TCRdb, only in-frame clones are kept and a portion is missing. This table holds approximately 100,000 clones, about 80% found once. Sequencing input: PBMCs. This clonotype originated in a woman in her 40s in good health and CMV-seronegative. The rearrangement links TRBV6-5 to TRBJ2-7, with a weak D call TRBD1 (6 bases). The CDR3 DNA reads TGTGCCAGCAGTCGATGGACAGACCCCGCCTACGAGCAGTACTTC. Amino acids: CASSRWTDPAYEQYF.